A selection of T cell receptor beta chains follows, all from one sample in a study of yellow fever vaccine responses in identical twins. TCRdb redid the calling of the RT-PCR reads with MiXCR, one entry per CDR3 protein. The data hold 12,000 or so distinct CDR3 sequences, with 84% observed a single time. Sample: T cells from blood (PBMCs), unsorted or a sorted subset (not recorded which), taken before or after yellow fever vaccination (not recorded which). The receptors here all came from a woman younger than 35 who received the yellow fever vaccine. Both conserved end residues are part of each CDR3. Clone size is given for some rows only: seen once, a few or many times, or a class if the clone is expanded.

abundance	v_gene	j_gene	CDR3aa
NA	TRBV4-3	TRBJ2-6	CASSQWTGNSGANVLTF
NA	TRBV14	TRBJ1-5	CASSRANQPQHF
NA	TRBV5-1	TRBJ2-1	CASSSTTSGYNEQFF
NA	TRBV11-2	TRBJ2-1	CASSLGTYNEQFF
NA	TRBV20-1	TRBJ2-7	CSARAGQSYEQYF
once	TRBV6-1	TRBJ1-5	CASSGTGTSNQPQHF
NA	TRBV6-1	TRBJ1-1	CASSEMRNTEAFF
NA	TRBV29-1	TRBJ2-1	CSVVRLAGHPEQFF
NA	TRBV27	TRBJ2-7	CASSPGLAGVYEQYF
NA	TRBV5-1	TRBJ2-1	CASSLSGQGGGYEQFF
NA	TRBV20-1	TRBJ2-1	CTQNEDRYNEQFF
NA	TRBV7-7	TRBJ2-2	CASSKSRDRVYTGELFF
NA	TRBV10-3	TRBJ1-1	CAARQSLNTEAFF
NA	TRBV20-1	TRBJ2-3	CSATRTSGSSDTQYF
NA	TRBV4-3	TRBJ1-2	CASSQDSTGGGYTF
NA	TRBV24-1	TRBJ2-2	CATKRGQDNTGELFF
NA	TRBV7-9	TRBJ1-2	CASSPWTEAGYTF
NA	TRBV2	TRBJ2-7	CASSVEASYEQYF
NA	TRBV11-3	TRBJ2-3	CASTRGEGDTDTQYF
NA	TRBV18	TRBJ2-1	CASSFAGQFYNEQFF